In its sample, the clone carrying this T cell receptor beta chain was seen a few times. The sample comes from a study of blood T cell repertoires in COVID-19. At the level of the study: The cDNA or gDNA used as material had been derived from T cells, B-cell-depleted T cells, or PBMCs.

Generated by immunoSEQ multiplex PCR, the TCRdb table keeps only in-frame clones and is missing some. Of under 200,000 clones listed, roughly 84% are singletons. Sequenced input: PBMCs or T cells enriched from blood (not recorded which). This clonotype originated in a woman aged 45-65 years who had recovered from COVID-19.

For the CDR3, the DNA is TGTGCCAGCAGCTTAGCCGAGACAGCTACCTACGAGCAGTACTTC. It yields the protein CASSLAETATYEQYF. The genes are TRBV7-8 and TRBJ2-7; tentative D call: TRBD1 (5 bases). CDR1 and CDR2 (germline): SGHVS, FQNEAQ. V gave up 0 bases and J gave up 2 bases, with 11 bases separating them. The CDR3 runs 15 residues.